The sequence of this TCR beta chain was determined in a study of T cells of healthy individuals. This CDR3 has 14 residues. V lost 6 bases and J lost 2, with 12 bases in between. Germline V gives CDR1 ENHRY, CDR2 SYGVKD. TCRdb reprocessed the 5' RACE reads with MiXCR, giving one entry per CDR3 protein. The repertoire holds about 57,000 distinct CDR3 sequences, with around 15% as singletons. This TCR was sampled from a human donor in good health. V is TRBV10-3 and J is TRBJ2-3, with D perhaps matching TRBD1 (6 bases). CDR3 bases: TGTGCCATCAGACGCACAGGGTCCACAGATACGCAGTATTTT. This sequence encodes CAIRRTGSTDTQYF.